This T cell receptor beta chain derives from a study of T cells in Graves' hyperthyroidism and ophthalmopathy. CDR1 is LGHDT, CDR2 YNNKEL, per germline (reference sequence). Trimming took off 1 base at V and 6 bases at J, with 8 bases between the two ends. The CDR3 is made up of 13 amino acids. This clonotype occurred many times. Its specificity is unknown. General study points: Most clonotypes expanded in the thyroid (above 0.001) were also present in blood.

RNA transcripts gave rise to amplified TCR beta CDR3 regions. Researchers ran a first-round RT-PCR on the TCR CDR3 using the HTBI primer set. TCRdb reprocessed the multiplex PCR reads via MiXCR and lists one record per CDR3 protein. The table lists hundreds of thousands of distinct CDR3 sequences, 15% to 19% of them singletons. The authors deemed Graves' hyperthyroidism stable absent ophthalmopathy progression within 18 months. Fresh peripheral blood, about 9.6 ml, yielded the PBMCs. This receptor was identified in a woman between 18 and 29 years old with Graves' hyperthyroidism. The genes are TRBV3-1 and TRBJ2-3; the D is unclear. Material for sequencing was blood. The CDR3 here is CASSQGGADTQYF. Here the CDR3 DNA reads TGTGCCAGCAGCCAAGGAGGAGCCGATACGCAGTATTTT.